The entry below gives a single T cell receptor (beta chain) sequence along with its context. The specificity of this receptor is unknown. Base qualities are not provided; no much larger clone lies one nucleotide away. TCRbeta CDR3 regions were amplified from genomic DNA using the immunoSEQ Assay, a bias-controlled multiplex PCR. The original pipeline was this. Within the assay, amplification of reference gene primers was used to estimate how many nucleated cells each sample contained. To quantify the absolute abundance of each unique TCRbeta CDR3 rearrangement, sequence reads were collapsed and filtered. Productive Simpson clonality was computed per sample as the square root of Simpson's diversity index over productive rearrangements. TCRdb took over this immuneACCESS table, retaining in-frame rearrangements with V and J assigned. Such tables are incomplete; in checked studies, under half of the missing clones stem from an unresolved V gene, and the remainder is unexplained. Clone size and V and J calls were adopted from that table, with D and trimming inferred from the DNA. The sample table records around 160,000 clones; 70% to 90% of these occur just once. The ten largest clones capture roughly 8% of the sample.

Each collaborating institution followed its own protocols to collect whole blood in K2EDTA tubes. For TCRbeta analysis, collaborators shipped samples as frozen whole blood, isolated PBMCs, or DNA extracted from either of those sample types. The sample comes from a study of blood T cell repertoires in COVID-19 (dated by TCRdb to between 2020 and 2021). In terms of the full investigation: Samples from collaborators originated in the United States, Italy and Spain and spanned both the acute and convalescent phases of COVID-19. The prospective study material was composed of cDNA or gDNA derived from T cells, B-cell-depleted T cells, or PBMCs. The dataset comprised deeply sampled blood TCRbeta repertoires from subjects exposed to, actively infected with, or recovered from COVID-19. The repertoires were released in a freely available public database intended as a resource for research on the immune response to SARS-CoV-2. Samples were obtained from the ongoing ImmuneRACE study (first 160 participants) and from about 1,300 subjects provided by 6 global collaborators. A de-identified subject ID, COVID-19 status, age in years and sex were almost always included in the sample metadata. HLA class I and class II types, where available, came from metadata supplied by the sample provider rather than from assay-based typing. The full study reports these points: How much clinical and demographic metadata was included differed by source and by participant, and the metadata was provided uncurated.

Including the terminal cysteine and phenylalanine, the CDR3 comprises 13 residues. Just CDR3 DNA is preserved here, 39 bases in frame from base 1. Between the V and J ends, shortened by 4 bases and 6 bases respectively, the junction contains 11 bases. The germline V gene provides CDR1 KGHDR and CDR2 SFDVKD. This clonotype originated in a man aged 60-69 years with acute or convalescent COVID-19. The chain was built from TRBV24-1 and TRBJ1-1, with no confidently assigned D gene. Sequencing was done on a sample of peripheral blood. The CDR3 region has the sequence CATSDSDIAEAFF. The DNA is TGTGCCACCAGTGACTCAGACATCGCTGAAGCTTTCTTT.